The 23 T cell receptor beta chains presented below share a single source sample, sequenced in a study of blood T cell repertoires in COVID-19. Libraries were prepared by immunoSEQ multiplex PCR; TCRdb keeps only in-frame clonotypes and omits some of them. Of about 60,000 clones listed, 70% to 90% are singletons. What was sequenced was peripheral blood. Receptors were obtained from an older man with acute or convalescent COVID-19.

The V gene is TRBV30, the J gene TRBJ1-3, with D possibly being TRBD1 (6 bases). Between the trimmed V and J ends, which lost 4 bases and 2 bases, there was a span of 24 bases. Germline assignment: CDR1 GTSNPN and CDR2 SVGIG (reference sequence). The CDR3 totals 18 residues. For the CDR3, the DNA is TGTGCCTGGACCGCAAGGGGCAGGGGTTCTCTAACTGGAAACACCATATATTTT. Protein: CAWTARGRGSLTGNTIYF. Filled out from reference TRBV30 and TRBJ1-3, the complete variable domain reads SQTIHQWPATLVQPVGSPLSLECTVEGTSNPNLYWYRQAAGRGLQLLFYSVGIGQISSEVPQNLSASRPQDRQFILSSKKLLLSDSGFYLCAWTARGRGSLTGNTIYFGEGSWLTVV.

V is TRBV11-2 and J is TRBJ2-7; a possible D gene is TRBD2 (5 bases). From germline, CDR1 is SGHAT and CDR2 FQNNGV. With 5 bases removed from V and 5 bases from J, the gap between germline ends came to 13 bases. This CDR3 spans 13 amino acids. For the CDR3, the DNA is TGTGCCAGCAGCCCGGGTCGGGGTCACGAGCAGTACTTC. Translated, it gives CASSPGRGHEQYF.

The V and J genes are TRBV4-2 and TRBJ1-2; D is perhaps TRBD1 (6 bases). Deletions cut 1 base from V and 5 bases from J, with 14 bases between. Per the germline V gene, CDR1 is LGHNA and CDR2 is YNFKEQ. The CDR3 consists of 15 residues. The CDR3 sequence is CASSQGTDFSYGYTF. In nucleotides, the CDR3 is TGTGCCAGCAGCCAAGGGACAGACTTCAGTTATGGCTACACCTTC.

V usage is TRBV4-1 and J usage is TRBJ2-7, with D perhaps matching TRBD1 (5 bases). V gave up 3 bases and J gave up 3 bases, with 9 bases separating them. Germline-derived CDR1 and CDR2 are MGHRA and YSYEKL. This CDR3 has 13 amino acids. The CDR3, as DNA: TGCGCCAGCAGCCATACTGACAGCTACGAGCAGTACTTC. Translating gives CASSHTDSYEQYF.

The gene calls are TRBV14 and TRBJ1-1; D is ambiguous. Per the germline V gene, CDR1 is SGHDN and CDR2 is FVKESK. V lost 4 bases, J lost 4 bases, and 16 bases lay in between. This CDR3 comprises 15 residues. The CDR3 here is CASSRAPLLGTEAFF. The CDR3 DNA sequence: TGTGCCAGCAGCCGGGCACCCTTATTGGGCACTGAAGCTTTCTTT.

The rearrangement joins TRBV7-8 to TRBJ1-6; TRBD1 might be the D (6 bases). The CDR3 is 14 amino acids. CDR1 is SGHVS and CDR2 is FQNEAQ in the germline V gene. With 4 bases removed from V and 6 bases from J, the gap between germline ends came to 10 bases. CDR3: CASSSGVGNSPLHF. The CDR3 nucleotides read TGTGCCAGCAGCTCAGGGGTTGGTAATTCACCCCTCCACTTT.

CDR3 bases: TGTGCCTGGAGTCTCGGGGGGGGTGCTTACGAGCAGTACTTC. It codes for CAWSLGGGAYEQYF. This sequence joins TRBV30 and TRBJ2-7; 8 bases match TRBD2. In germline, CDR1 is GTSNPN, CDR2 SVGIG (reference sequence). Trimming at V came to 2 bases and at J to 4 bases, leaving 7 bases not matched to a gene. The CDR3 runs 14 residues. The full variable domain, with the rest looked up from reference TRBV30 and TRBJ2-7, is SQTIHQWPATLVQPVGSPLSLECTVEGTSNPNLYWYRQAAGRGLQLLFYSVGIGQISSEVPQNLSASRPQDRQFILSSKKLLLSDSGFYLCAWSLGGGAYEQYFGPGTRLTVT.

The chain has TRBV2 and TRBJ2-3, with TRBD2 as a possible D gene (7 bases). Trimming removed 3 bases at V and 3 bases at J, with 16 bases between. The V gene's germline CDR1 is SNHLY and CDR2 FYNNEI. CDR3 length: 16 amino acids. CDR3 DNA sequence: TGTGCCAGCAGTGATAGGTGGGGGGGCCGGACAGATACGCAGTATTTT. It specifies CASSDRWGGRTDTQYF. Supplemented by reference TRBV2 and TRBJ2-3, the full variable domain reads EPEVTQTPSHQVTQMGQEVILRCVPISNHLYFYWYRQILGQKVEFLVSFYNNEISEKSEIFDDQFSVERPDGSNFTLKIRSTKLEDSAMYFCASSDRWGGRTDTQYFGPGTRLTVL.

The chain has TRBV9 and TRBJ2-2; D ambiguous. Germline loops: CDR1 SGDLS, CDR2 YYNGEE. The CDR3 covers 13 residues. Trimming shortened V by 8 bases and J by 1 base, and 9 bases separated the two germline ends. CDR3 sequence: CASNTGNTGELFF. The CDR3 DNA is TGTGCCAGTAATACTGGGAACACCGGGGAGCTGTTTTTT.

The V and J genes are TRBV9 and TRBJ2-3, with a possible D match to TRBD1 (5 bases). The ends were cut back, 4 bases at V and 3 bases at J, with 15 bases in the middle. Germline V gene sequence: CDR1 SGDLS, CDR2 YYNGEE. The CDR3 consists of 15 residues. The DNA for the CDR3 is TGTGCCAGCAGCCTAACCCGACAGACGACAGATACGCAGTATTTT. It translates to CASSLTRQTTDTQYF.

The chain joins TRBV6-5 to TRBJ1-2; 8 bases match TRBD1. The CDR3 is made up of 15 amino acids. With V trimmed by 7 bases and J by 7 bases, 14 bases remained unmatched. The V gene's germline CDR1 is MNHEY and CDR2 SVGAGI. CDR3: CASTNPGRGLSGYTF. The CDR3, as DNA: TGTGCCAGCACCAACCCCGGCAGGGGGCTGAGTGGCTACACCTTC.

The chain uses TRBV5-1 and TRBJ2-1; TRBD1 matches at 10 bases. The junction had 8 bases not matched to a gene; V was cut back by 4 bases and J by 7 bases. Germline V CDR1 and CDR2: SGHRS, YFSETQ. This CDR3 spans 15 amino acids. The CDR3 nucleotides read TGCGCCAGCAGCGCGGCCGGGACAGGGGTGAATGAGCAGTTCTTC. It translates to CASSAAGTGVNEQFF.

This CDR3 is CASSQRTQGVEKLFF. The DNA of the CDR3 is TGTGCCAGCAGCCAACGGACTCAGGGGGTTGAAAAACTGTTTTTT. This chain connects TRBV3-1 (or the pseudogene TRBV3-2) to TRBJ1-4; 7 bases match TRBD1. Germline CDR1 LGHDT, CDR2 YNNKEL (reference sequence). J lost 7 bases, V lost 2 bases, and 7 bases had no gene match. CDR3 length: 15 residues.

This sequence joins TRBV3-1 (or the pseudogene TRBV3-2) and TRBJ1-4; tentatively, D is TRBD1 (6 bases). The CDR3 runs to 15 residues. Germline V gene data show CDR1 as LGHDT and CDR2 as YNNKEL (reference sequence). Trimming stripped 4 bases from V and 0 bases from J, with 9 bases between. The CDR3 loop reads CASSLRTATNEKLFF. The CDR3 DNA follows: TGTGCCAGCAGCCTTCGGACAGCAACTAATGAAAAACTGTTTTTT.

The chain couples TRBV27 to TRBJ2-3; the D gene is possibly TRBD2 (5 bases). Germline loops: CDR1 MNHEY, CDR2 SMNVEV (reference sequence). V shed 5 bases and J shed 0 bases, with 12 bases lying between them. The CDR3 loop spans 15 amino acids. CDR3 coding DNA: TGTGCCAGCAGTGGGAGAGAGCCTAGCACAGATACGCAGTATTTT. This translates into CASSGREPSTDTQYF.

The chain uses TRBV3-1 (or the pseudogene TRBV3-2) and TRBJ1-3; D is possibly TRBD1 (5 bases). The CDR3 spans 15 residues. The V gene lost 1 base and the J gene lost 6 bases, with 13 bases spanning the gap. Germline loops: CDR1 LGHDT, CDR2 YNNKEL (reference sequence). CDR3 coding DNA: TGTGCCAGCAGCCAAGTCCCAGGGTTTGTAAACACCATATATTTT. Translated, it gives CASSQVPGFVNTIYF.

The chain is built from TRBV6-2 or TRBV6-3 and TRBJ2-7; maybe TRBD2 (6 bases). V was trimmed by 2 bases and J by 2 bases, leaving 19 bases between them. The length of the CDR3 is 17 residues. CDR1 is MNHEY, CDR2 SVGEGT, per germline. This CDR3 reads CASSYVSFWGVTYEQYF. CDR3 sequence (DNA): TGTGCCAGCAGTTACGTCAGTTTTTGGGGGGTTACCTACGAGCAGTACTTC.

The chain links TRBV28 to TRBJ1-1; no definite D call. CDR3 size: 13 residues. Per the germline V gene, CDR1 is MDHEN and CDR2 is SYDVKM. The chain's CDR3 is CVFFVLRDTEAFF. CDR3 coding DNA: TGTGTCTTCTTTGTTTTGAGGGACACTGAAGCTTTCTTT.

The chain couples TRBV6-5 to TRBJ1-5, with D possibly being TRBD1 (5 bases). Trimming took 5 bases from V and 2 from J, leaving 10 bases between them. This CDR3 comprises 14 residues. Germline values: CDR1 MNHEY, CDR2 SVGAGI. The CDR3 sequence is CASSPGQGNQPQHF. The DNA for the CDR3 is TGTGCCAGCAGTCCCGGACAAGGCAATCAGCCCCAGCATTTT.

In DNA form, the CDR3 reads TGTGCCAGCAGCTTGATTGGTCGGGACAGGGCTAACTATGGCTACACCTTC. Protein: CASSLIGRDRANYGYTF. The V gene is TRBV5-8, the J gene TRBJ1-2; 9 nucleotides line up with TRBD1. V lost 1 base, J lost 0 bases, and 7 bases stayed unmatched. Germline assignment: CDR1 SGHTS and CDR2 YDEGEE. The CDR3 covers 17 residues.

V and J are TRBV3-1 (or the pseudogene TRBV3-2) and TRBJ2-2, with 11 bases identical to TRBD2. The V segment lost 2 bases and the J segment 1 base; nucleotides outside the gene matches: 0. CDR1 is LGHDT and CDR2 is YNNKEL in the germline V gene (reference sequence). The CDR3 is 16 residues long. Here the CDR3 DNA reads TGTGCCAGCAGCCAACTAGCGGGGGGGAACACCGGGGAGCTGTTTTTT. Protein product: CASSQLAGGNTGELFF.

The genes are TRBV28 and TRBJ2-7; 7 bases match TRBD1. With V trimmed by 5 bases and J by 1 base, 5 bases remained unmatched. This CDR3 has 14 amino acids. The germline gives CDR1 MDHEN, CDR2 SYDVKM. The CDR3 reads CASSRTGQSYEQYF. CDR3 sequence (DNA): TGTGCCAGCAGTCGAACGGGACAGTCCTACGAGCAGTACTTC. The entire variable domain, with the rest obtained from reference TRBV28 and TRBJ2-7, is as follows: DVKVTQSSRYLVKRTGEKVFLECVQDMDHENMFWYRQDPGLGLRLIYFSYDVKMKEKGDIPEGYSVSREKKERFSLILESASTNQTSMYLCASSRTGQSYEQYFGPGTRLTVT.

This chain links TRBV2 with TRBJ1-2; maybe TRBD1 (5 bases). Germline-derived CDR1 and CDR2 are SNHLY and FYNNEI. The CDR3 contains 15 residues. Trimming took 4 bases from V and 7 from J, leaving 19 bases between them. CDR3 sequence (DNA): TGTGCCAGCAGTGGAGGCGGGACCCTTGGTAGTGGCTACACCTTC. Translated, it gives CASSGGGTLGSGYTF.